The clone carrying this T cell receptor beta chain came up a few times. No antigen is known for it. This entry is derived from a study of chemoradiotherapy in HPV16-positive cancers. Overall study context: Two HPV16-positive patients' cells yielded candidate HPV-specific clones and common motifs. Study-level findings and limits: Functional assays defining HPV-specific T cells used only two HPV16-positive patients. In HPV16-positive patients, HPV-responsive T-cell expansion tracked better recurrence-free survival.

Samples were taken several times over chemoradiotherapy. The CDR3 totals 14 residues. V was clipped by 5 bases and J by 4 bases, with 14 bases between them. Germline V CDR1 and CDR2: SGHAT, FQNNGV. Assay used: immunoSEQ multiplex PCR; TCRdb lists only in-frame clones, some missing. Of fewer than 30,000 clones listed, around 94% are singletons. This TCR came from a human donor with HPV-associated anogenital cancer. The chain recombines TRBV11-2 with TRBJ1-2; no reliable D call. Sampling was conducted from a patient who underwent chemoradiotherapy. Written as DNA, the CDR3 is TGTGCCAGCAGCCCCCCCGTGGCGGCCTATGGCTACACCTTC. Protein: CASSPPVAAYGYTF.